This TCR beta chain was documented in a study of beta chain features in type 1 diabetes. The overall study: Age and gender were similar between patients and healthy donors, as were cell yields. Researchers looked at some 110 million sorted cells across all samples. Study-wide findings and caveats: Among patients with Type 1 diabetes, TCRB CDR3s were moderately but significantly shorter in every one of the four CD4+ subsets.

The CDR3 covers 18 residues. About this clone: The target antigen is unknown.

Expressed TCRB transcripts were sequenced after all isolated RNA was converted to cDNA. This table comes from immunoSEQ multiplex PCR, and its TCRdb copy is limited to in-frame clones, with some not included. The profile shows about half a million clones, about an eighth of them singletons. What was sequenced was naive CD4+ T cells from blood. The J gene is TRBJ2-3, the V gene TRBV1; the D call of TRBD1 is as the table states it, not checked on the DNA. TRBV1 is described as a pseudogene. The origin of this receptor is a woman aged 18-29 years in good health. CDR3 bases: TGCACCAGCAGCCAAGGTCGTTTGCTTCGAATGGGCGCAGATACGCAGTATTTT. Translating gives CTSSQGRLLRMGADTQYF.